The 29 T cell receptor beta chains reported below all come from one sample, sequenced in a study of shared clonotypes between healthy human individuals. Naive CD8 cells lacked CD45RO, underwent positive selection for CCR7 and left out terminally differentiated effector memory CD45RA+ cells. TCRdb's table, derived via immunoSEQ multiplex PCR, lists solely in-frame clones and lacks some. The data hold around 1.9 million clones, with roughly 91% observed a single time. What was sequenced was naive CD8+ T cells from PBMCs. Receptors were obtained from a man between 18 and 29 years old in good health. Some clones in this sample may be carry-over from other donors' samples.

Points on this clone: Other DNA sequences in this sample translate to the same CDR3. This CDR3 reads CASSLFGENTEAFF. The CDR3 DNA sequence: TGTGCCAGCAGTTTATTCGGAGAAAACACTGAAGCTTTCTTT. V usage is TRBV28 and J usage is TRBJ1-1, with D hard to call. Germline loops: CDR1 MDHEN, CDR2 SYDVKM. The CDR3 extends over 14 amino acids. V was pared by 1 base and J by 2 bases, with 8 bases between.

The rearrangement uses TRBV5-1 and TRBJ2-1, with TRBD2 matching 13 bases. CDR1 is SGHRS and CDR2 is YFSETQ in the germline V gene. V was pared by 5 bases and J by 6 bases, with 2 bases of the junction left unmatched. The CDR3 extends over 14 amino acids. CDR3 amino acids: CASSTSGRANEQFF. The CDR3 DNA reads TGCGCCAGCAGTACTAGCGGGAGGGCCAATGAGCAGTTCTTC.

The rearrangement links TRBV14 to TRBJ2-1; D unclear. V was cut by 4 bases and J by 7 bases, with 8 bases left in between. The V gene's germline CDR1 is SGHDN and CDR2 FVKESK. The CDR3 covers 12 residues. The CDR3 spells CASSLERNEQFF. In nucleotides, the CDR3 is TGTGCCAGCAGCCTCGAGCGAAATGAGCAGTTCTTC. Combining the CDR3 with reference TRBV14 and TRBJ2-1 gives the whole variable domain EAGVTQFPSHSVIEKGQTVTLRCDPISGHDNLYWYRRVMGKEIKFLLHFVKESKQDESGMPNNRFLAERTGGTYSTLKVQPAELEDSGVYFCASSLERNEQFFGPGTRLTVL.

This chain uses TRBV6-1 with TRBJ2-7; no clear D gene. The CDR3 has 15 amino acids. CDR1 is MNHNS and CDR2 is SASEGT in the germline V gene. Deletions cut 0 bases from V and 1 base from J, with 10 bases between. CDR3 nucleotide sequence: TGTGCCAGCAGTGAAGCACTGGGGAATTCCTACGAGCAGTACTTC. This encodes CASSEALGNSYEQYF.

V usage is TRBV5-1 and J usage is TRBJ2-3; 12 nucleotides agree with TRBD1. With V trimmed by 3 bases and J by 4 bases, 6 bases remained unmatched. Germline V gene lookup returns CDR1 SGHRS and CDR2 YFSETQ. This CDR3 spans 16 amino acids. The CDR3 protein is CASSSQGQGASDTQYF. Written as DNA, the CDR3 is TGCGCCAGCAGCTCCCAGGGACAGGGGGCATCAGATACGCAGTATTTT.

This clone was seen once. The chain is built from TRBV27 and TRBJ2-1; the D gene is possibly TRBD2 (6 bases). CDR3 length: 13 amino acids. V lost 5 bases and J 6 bases, leaving 11 bases between the germline ends. Germline V gives CDR1 MNHEY, CDR2 SMNVEV (reference sequence). Written as DNA, the CDR3 is TGTGCCAGCAGTGTAGGAGGGCTCAATGAGCAGTTCTTC. This translates into CASSVGGLNEQFF.

This chain joins TRBV5-1 and TRBJ2-1, with TRBD2 identical over 10 bases. CDR1 is SGHRS and CDR2 is YFSETQ in the germline V gene. V lost 4 bases to trimming and J lost 6 bases; unmatched junction nucleotides: 10. There are 16 residues in the CDR3. The CDR3 DNA reads TGCGCCAGCAGCCCCGTCCGAGCGGGAGGGCCCAATGAGCAGTTCTTC. Residues: CASSPVRAGGPNEQFF.

The V and J genes are TRBV4-3 and TRBJ1-1, with a possible D match to TRBD1 (6 bases). V was trimmed by 4 bases and J by 5 bases, leaving 14 bases between them. The CDR3 is 14 residues long. Germline lookup yields CDR1 LGHNA and CDR2 YSLEER. CDR3 DNA sequence: TGCGCCAGCAGCCCGAGGAAGCAGGGGACTGAAGCTTTCTTT. Translated: CASSPRKQGTEAFF.

The J gene is TRBJ2-1, the V gene TRBV6-9; D is possibly TRBD2 (6 bases). Germline CDR1 and CDR2: MNHGY and SVAAGI. Trimming removed 2 bases at V and 3 bases at J, with 11 bases between. The length of the CDR3 is 15 residues. As DNA, the CDR3 is TGTGCCAGCAGTTATGGCCTAGCGAGCTACAATGAGCAGTTCTTC. It encodes CASSYGLASYNEQFF.

The V and J genes are TRBV29-1 and TRBJ2-7; tentatively, D is TRBD1 (6 bases). CDR3 length: 15 amino acids. V was cut by 4 bases and J by 3 bases, with 19 bases left in between. Per the germline V gene, CDR1 is SQVTM and CDR2 is ANQGSEA. The CDR3 sequence is CSVAGGRAPVYEQYF. The CDR3 bases are TGCAGCGTTGCTGGGGGCCGGGCACCAGTCTACGAGCAGTACTTC.

The chain joins TRBV9 to TRBJ2-6; D possibly corresponds to TRBD1 (5 bases). CDR1 and CDR2 (germline): SGDLS, YYNGEE. CDR3 length: 16 amino acids. Trimming removed 1 base at V and 1 base at J, with 9 bases between. DNA for the CDR3: TGTGCCAGCAGCGTATGGAAGGGGTCTGGGGCCAACGTCCTGACTTTC. Amino acids: CASSVWKGSGANVLTF.

This clone has only one observation. V usage is TRBV25-1 and J usage is TRBJ1-2; D is unresolved. There are 14 residues in the CDR3. Trimming took off 3 bases at V and 4 bases at J, with 12 bases between the two ends. Germline values: CDR1 MGHDK, CDR2 SYGVNS. CDR3 nucleotide sequence: TGTGCCAGCAGTGATTGGGGAGTGGTCTATGGCTACACCTTC. This translates into CASSDWGVVYGYTF.

The gene calls are TRBV6-1 and TRBJ1-5; a weak D match, TRBD1 (5 bases). Germline lookup yields CDR1 MNHNS and CDR2 SASEGT. With 3 bases removed from V and 7 bases from J, the gap between germline ends came to 10 bases. The CDR3 consists of 13 residues. CDR3 protein: CASSDYGGQPQHF. The CDR3 nucleotides are TGTGCCAGCAGTGACTACGGGGGACAGCCCCAGCATTTT.

This sequence joins TRBV27 and TRBJ2-1; possible D gene TRBD2, 7 bases. Germline CDR1 reads MNHEY; CDR2 reads SMNVEV (reference sequence). The V end was cut by 5 bases, the J end by 4 bases, with 15 bases between. The CDR3 loop spans 15 amino acids. CDR3 in amino acids: CASSPRGAGYNEQFF. CDR3 nucleotides: TGTGCCAGCAGTCCTCGGGGGGCTGGGTACAATGAGCAGTTCTTC.

The chain combines TRBV10-3 with TRBJ2-3; 10 nucleotides line up with TRBD2. CDR3 size: 17 residues. Looked up from germline, CDR1 is ENHRY and CDR2 is SYGVKD. Trimming cost V 3 bases and J 3 bases; bases outside gene matches: 9. The CDR3 DNA follows: TGTGCCATCAGTGACTGGCTAGCGGGAGACGAGACAGATACGCAGTATTTT. Residues: CAISDWLAGDETDTQYF.

The rearrangement uses TRBV27 and TRBJ2-5; D unresolved. The V gene lost 1 base and the J gene lost 5 bases, with 11 bases spanning the gap. CDR1 and CDR2 (germline): MNHEY, SMNVEV (reference sequence). The CDR3 has 14 amino acids. The CDR3 coding sequence is TGTGCCAGCAGTTTATACAGCGTTGAGGAGACCCAGTACTTC. As protein: CASSLYSVEETQYF.

The chain couples TRBV7-7 to TRBJ2-7; D may be TRBD1 or TRBD2 (6 bases each). V gave up 5 bases and J gave up 4 bases, with 12 bases separating them. Per the germline V gene, CDR1 is SSHAT and CDR2 is FNYEAQ (reference sequence). The CDR3 is 13 amino acids. The CDR3 DNA is TGTGCCAGCAGCCCAAGGGGGGAGTACGAGCAGTACTTC. Its translation: CASSPRGEYEQYF.

The chain links TRBV27 to TRBJ2-1; 12 nucleotides agree with TRBD1. The CDR3 has 14 amino acids. The V gene end was trimmed by 8 bases and the J gene end by 8 bases; junction bases not matched to a gene: 7. CDR1 is MNHEY, CDR2 SMNVEV, per germline (reference sequence). The CDR3 spells CASHRDRGRDEQFF. The CDR3, as DNA: TGTGCCAGCCACCGGGACAGGGGGCGAGATGAGCAGTTCTTC.

CDR3 amino acids: CASSFSAGKNIQYF. The CDR3 DNA follows: TGTGCCAGCAGCTTTTCGGCTGGCAAAAACATTCAGTACTTC. The rearrangement links TRBV11-2 to TRBJ2-4; no clear D gene. Trimming removed 3 bases from V and 3 bases from J, with 9 bases in between. Germline assignment: CDR1 SGHAT and CDR2 FQNNGV. CDR3 size: 14 residues.

In the case of this clone: Other nucleotide sequences from this sample produce the same CDR3. This chain links TRBV19 with TRBJ2-3; D remains ambiguous. Trimming cost V 2 bases and J 2 bases, with 5 bases left between them. Germline V lookup: CDR1 LNHDA, CDR2 SQIVND (reference sequence). CDR3 length: 13 residues. CDR3 nucleotides: TGTGCCAGTAGTATAAGGGACACAGATACGCAGTATTTT. Translation: CASSIRDTDTQYF.

This chain joins TRBV11-2 and TRBJ2-5; D is unclear. V lost 2 bases, J lost 5 bases, and 12 bases lay in between. This CDR3 is 14 amino acids long. Looked up from germline, CDR1 is SGHAT and CDR2 is FQNNGV. DNA for the CDR3: TGTGCCAGCAGCTTATCCGCCCCATTGGAGACCCAGTACTTC. Encoded protein: CASSLSAPLETQYF.

About this clone: Other DNA sequences within the sample encode an identical CDR3. The chain joins TRBV6-1 to TRBJ2-7, with D possibly matching TRBD1 (6 bases). The CDR3 sequence is 15 residues long. Trimming shortened V by 1 base and J by 3 bases, and 13 bases separated the two germline ends. The germline V gene encodes CDR1 MNHNS and CDR2 SASEGT. This chain's CDR3 is CASSEGPLGGYEQYF. The CDR3, as DNA: TGTGCCAGCAGTGAAGGGCCCCTAGGGGGCTACGAGCAGTACTTC.

This chain joins TRBV28 and TRBJ2-5, with D perhaps given as TRBD1 or TRBD2 (6 bases each). The germline CDR1 and CDR2 sequences are MDHEN and SYDVKM. This CDR3 contains 15 residues. Trimming removed 7 bases at V and 5 bases at J, with 20 bases between. The CDR3 region is CASTQQRGDRETQYF. CDR3 in DNA: TGTGCCAGCACACAACAAAGGGGGGATCGGGAGACCCAGTACTTC.

This chain uses TRBV18 with TRBJ2-7; D tentatively reads TRBD1 or TRBD2 (6 bases each). With 3 bases removed from V and 4 bases from J, the gap between germline ends came to 16 bases. Looked up from germline, CDR1 is KGHSH and CDR2 is LQKENI. This CDR3 has 15 residues. The chain's CDR3 is CASSPGGYSRYEQYF. Written as DNA, the CDR3 is TGTGCCAGCTCACCGGGGGGCTACTCCAGGTACGAGCAGTACTTC.

The chain is built from TRBV6-5 and TRBJ1-5, with 8 bases identical to TRBD1. Per germline, CDR1 MNHEY and CDR2 SVGAGI. Trimming took 6 bases from V and 7 from J; bases not matched to a gene: 8. The CDR3 covers 14 residues. The CDR3 DNA reads as TGTGCCAGCAGCAGACAGGGGTCAGAACAGCCCCAGCATTTT. The encoded protein is CASSRQGSEQPQHF.

DNA of the CDR3: TGCGCCAGCAGCCAAGAGGTGGTCGTGGGGGCTCTATACAATGAGCAGTTCTTC. This codes for CASSQEVVVGALYNEQFF. This chain joins TRBV4-1 and TRBJ2-1, with D perhaps TRBD1 (6 bases). The CDR3 extends over 18 amino acids. In germline, CDR1 is MGHRA, CDR2 YSYEKL. The V gene lost 0 bases and the J gene lost 4 bases, with 19 bases spanning the gap.

The genes are TRBV2 and TRBJ2-7, with 9 positions matching TRBD1. The CDR3 spans 15 residues. Looked up from germline, CDR1 is SNHLY and CDR2 is FYNNEI. Unmatched junction bases numbered 6, after V lost 4 bases and J lost 2 bases. The CDR3 DNA sequence: TGTGCCAGCAGTGGGGGACAGGGACTACCCTACGAGCAGTACTTC. Its translation is CASSGGQGLPYEQYF.

This chain joins TRBV2 and TRBJ2-1; TRBD1 agrees at 10 bases. This CDR3 is 16 amino acids long. The V gene's germline CDR1 is SNHLY and CDR2 FYNNEI. V was clipped by 3 bases and J by 4 bases; unmatched bases: 6. The CDR3 DNA sequence: TGTGCCAGCAGTGAGACGGGACAGGGGACTTACAATGAGCAGTTCTTC. This gives the protein CASSETGQGTYNEQFF.

This chain uses TRBV27 with TRBJ2-7; tentatively, D is TRBD1 or TRBD2 (5 bases each). Germline CDR1 and CDR2: MNHEY and SMNVEV (reference sequence). This CDR3 has 13 amino acids. Trimming stripped 6 bases from V and 3 bases from J, with 12 bases between. Here the CDR3 reads CASRGVGVYEQYF. CDR3 in DNA: TGTGCCAGCAGGGGGGTTGGGGTCTACGAGCAGTACTTC.